Only a few counts were recorded for the clone carrying this T cell receptor (beta chain). Its matching antigen is unknown. The data were obtained in a study of human T cells and chemical hapten exposure. Findings and limits, study-wide: Versus controls, expanded TCRs had significantly more large CDR3 similarity clusters. The number of TCRs above 1 in 1000 frequency did not change after DPC sensitization.

Each cDNA molecule in the library carried unique molecular identifiers. TCRdb reanalysed the RACE reads using MiXCR and keeps one entry per CDR3 protein. Counted here are around 300,000 distinct CDR3 sequences, around 5.5% occurring once; the ten biggest clones make up approximately 8.2%. Time point in this sample: pre-sensitization, week 0. Treatment of the sample: therapeutic diphenylcyclopropenone sensitization with weekly scalp DPC. Phlebotomy was performed prior to application of every patch test. Sequenced material: whole blood, taken in connection with sensitization to the hapten diphenylcyclopropenone (DPC). This TCR was sampled from a woman aged 18-29 years with alopecia areata. Some clones in this sample may be carry-over from other donors' samples.

CDR3 in amino acids: CASSYFGLGGGTDTQYF. The CDR3 nucleotides read TGTGCCAGCAGTTACTTTGGACTAGGTGGCGGCACAGATACGCAGTATTTT. The chain combines TRBV6-5 with TRBJ2-3, with 7 bases lining up with TRBD2. This CDR3 has 17 amino acids. J lost 1 base, V lost 1 base, and 8 bases had no gene match. In germline, CDR1 is MNHEY, CDR2 SVGAGI.